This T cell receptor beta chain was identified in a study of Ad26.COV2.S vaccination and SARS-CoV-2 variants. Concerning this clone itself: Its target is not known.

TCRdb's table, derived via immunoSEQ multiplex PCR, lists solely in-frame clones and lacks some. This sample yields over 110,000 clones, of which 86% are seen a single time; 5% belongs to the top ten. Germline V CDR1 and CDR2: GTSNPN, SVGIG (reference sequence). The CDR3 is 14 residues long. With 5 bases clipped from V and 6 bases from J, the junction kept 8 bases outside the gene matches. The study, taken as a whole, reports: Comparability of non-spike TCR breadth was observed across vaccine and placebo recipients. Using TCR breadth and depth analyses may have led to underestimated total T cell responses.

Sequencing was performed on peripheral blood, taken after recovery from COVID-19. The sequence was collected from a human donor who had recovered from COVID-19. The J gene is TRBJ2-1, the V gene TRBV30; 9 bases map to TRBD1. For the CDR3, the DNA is TGTGCCTGGGACCGGGACAGGGAGGGCAATGAGCAGTTCTTC. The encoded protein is CAWDRDREGNEQFF.